One and the same sample provided the 4 T cell receptor beta chains below, sequenced in a study of blood T cell repertoires in COVID-19. Repertoires were generated with immunoSEQ multiplex PCR, while TCRdb's copy carries only in-frame clones and drops some. The table includes 95,000 to 150,000 clones, 79% detected once. Source material: peripheral blood. The receptors originated from a woman of 80 years or more with acute or convalescent COVID-19.

The V and J genes are TRBV5-4 and TRBJ2-7; 8 nucleotides line up with TRBD1. V gave up 2 bases and J gave up 4 bases; unmatched junction bases: 5. CDR1 and CDR2 from the germline V gene are SGHNT and YYREEE (reference sequence). The CDR3 loop spans 14 amino acids. The CDR3, as DNA: TGTGCCAGCAGCTTCGGGACAGGTCATTACGAGCAGTACTTC. Protein: CASSFGTGHYEQYF.

V usage is TRBV7-9 and J usage is TRBJ2-1; no reliable D call. Trimming removed 3 bases from V and 15 bases from J, with 12 bases in between. This CDR3 is built from 11 residues. Germline V lookup: CDR1 SEHNR, CDR2 FQNEAQ (reference sequence). Written as DNA, the CDR3 is TGTGCCAGCAGCTTTGGCGGCAGTGTGTTCTTC. Its protein product is CASSFGGSVFF.

This clone was found a few times. The V call is TRBV10-1, the J call TRBJ2-3; 12 nucleotides agree with TRBD2. Looked up from germline, CDR1 is WNHNN and CDR2 is SYGVQD (reference sequence). Trimming removed 5 bases from V and 4 bases from J; junction bases left unmatched: 4. CDR3 length equals 15 residues. CDR3 DNA sequence: TGCGCCAGCAGTCAACTAGCGGGGGGTCCAGATACGCAGTATTTT. Its protein is CASSQLAGGPDTQYF.

This CDR3 reads CASSPRTGGKREAFF. The CDR3 coding sequence is TGTGCCAGTAGTCCCAGGACAGGGGGCAAGAGAGAGGCTTTCTTT. The genes are TRBV19 and TRBJ1-1, with 11 bases that match TRBD1. Germline values: CDR1 LNHDA, CDR2 SQIVND (reference sequence). The CDR3 sequence is 15 residues long. With V trimmed by 5 bases and J by 11 bases, 13 bases remained unmatched.